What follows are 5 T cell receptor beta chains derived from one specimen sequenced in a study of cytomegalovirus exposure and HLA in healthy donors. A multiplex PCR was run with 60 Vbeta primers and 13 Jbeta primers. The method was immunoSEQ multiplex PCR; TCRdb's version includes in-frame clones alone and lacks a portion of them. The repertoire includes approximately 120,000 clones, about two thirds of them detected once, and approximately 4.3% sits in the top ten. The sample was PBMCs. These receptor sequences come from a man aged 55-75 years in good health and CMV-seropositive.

The CDR3 spells CASAGDNEKLFF. The CDR3 DNA sequence: TGCGCCAGCGCGGGGGATAATGAAAAACTGTTTTTT. This chain links TRBV4-1 with TRBJ1-4; tentative D call: TRBD1 (5 bases). Trimming shortened V by 8 bases and J by 4 bases, and 8 bases separated the two germline ends. The germline CDR1 and CDR2 sequences are MGHRA and YSYEKL. This CDR3 has 12 residues.

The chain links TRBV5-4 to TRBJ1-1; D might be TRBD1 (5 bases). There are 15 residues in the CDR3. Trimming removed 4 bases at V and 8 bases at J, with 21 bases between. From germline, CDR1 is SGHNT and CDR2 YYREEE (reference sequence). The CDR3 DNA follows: TGTGCCAGCAGCCTTGGGGGGGGGAGCATTAACGAAGCTTTCTTT. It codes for CASSLGGGSINEAFF.

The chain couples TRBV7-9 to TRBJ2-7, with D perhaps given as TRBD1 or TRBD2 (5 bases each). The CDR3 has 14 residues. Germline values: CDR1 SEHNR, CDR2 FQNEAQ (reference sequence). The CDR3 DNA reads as TGTGCTAGCGAGCCTGGGGCAGGGATGAACGAGCAGTACTTC. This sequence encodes CASEPGAGMNEQYF.

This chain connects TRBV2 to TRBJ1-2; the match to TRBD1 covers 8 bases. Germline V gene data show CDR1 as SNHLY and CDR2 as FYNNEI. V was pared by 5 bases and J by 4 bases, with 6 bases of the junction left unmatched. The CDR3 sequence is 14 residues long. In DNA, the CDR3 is TGTGCCAGCAGTCCGGACAGGGCCCCCTATGGCTACACCTTC. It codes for CASSPDRAPYGYTF.

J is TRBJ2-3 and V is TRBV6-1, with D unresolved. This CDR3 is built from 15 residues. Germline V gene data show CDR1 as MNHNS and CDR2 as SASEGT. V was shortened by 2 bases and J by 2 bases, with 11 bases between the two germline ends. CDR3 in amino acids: CASSELGIYTDTQYF. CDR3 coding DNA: TGTGCCAGCAGTGAACTCGGTATCTACACAGATACGCAGTATTTT.